A selection of T cell receptor beta chains follows, all from one sample in a study of neurological immune-mediated disorders. TCRdb reanalysed the 5' RACE reads using MiXCR and keeps one entry per CDR3 protein. The sample lists about 90,000 distinct CDR3 sequences; under 15% were seen once. Sequenced sample: PBMCs. These receptors originate from a female donor with HTLV-1-associated myelopathy (HAM/TSP). The CDR3 runs from the conserved cysteine through the conserved F or W. Fields, in order: J gene, V gene, clone size, D gene, CDR3 protein, CDR3 DNA. The D gene is left open where the match is weak. Clone size, where shown, is once, few, many, or a class for clones that have expanded.

J gene: TRBJ2-3
V gene: TRBV5-5
clone size: many
D gene: TRBD2
CDR3 protein: CASSSVPGGGTDTQYF
CDR3 DNA: TGTGCCAGCAGCTCTGTTCCTGGGGGGGGCACAGATACGCAGTATTTT

J gene: TRBJ2-1
V gene: TRBV5-1
clone size: many
D gene: TRBD2
CDR3 protein: CASSLVAGGLNEQFF
CDR3 DNA: TGCGCCAGCAGCTTGGTAGCGGGGGGGCTTAATGAGCAGTTCTTC

J gene: TRBJ2-1
V gene: TRBV28
clone size: few
D gene: TRBD2
CDR3 protein: CASRALSGGPNNEQFF
CDR3 DNA: TGTGCCAGCAGGGCCCTTAGCGGGGGACCTAACAATGAGCAGTTCTTC

J gene: TRBJ1-1
V gene: TRBV5-1
clone size: -
D gene: -
CDR3 protein: CASSLQSTENTEAFF
CDR3 DNA: TGCGCCAGCAGCTTGCAATCCACAGAGAACACTGAAGCTTTCTTT

J gene: TRBJ2-7
V gene: TRBV30
clone size: few
D gene: TRBD2
CDR3 protein: CAWSPTSGGAQGF
CDR3 DNA: TGTGCCTGGAGTCCCACTAGCGGGGGGGCTCAGGGCTTC

J gene: TRBJ2-5
V gene: TRBV9
clone size: many
D gene: -
CDR3 protein: CASSVRSVKPQETQYF
CDR3 DNA: TGTGCCAGCAGCGTTAGGTCAGTCAAACCTCAAGAGACCCAGTACTTC

J gene: TRBJ2-2
V gene: TRBV5-1
clone size: many
D gene: -
CDR3 protein: CASSPRPSQGTGELFF
CDR3 DNA: TGCGCCAGCAGCCCGCGACCGAGCCAGGGCACCGGGGAGCTGTTTTTT

J gene: TRBJ2-1
V gene: TRBV28
clone size: many
D gene: -
CDR3 protein: CASSSGLTNNEQFF
CDR3 DNA: TGTGCCAGCAGTAGCGGACTCACTAACAATGAGCAGTTCTTC

J gene: TRBJ2-6
V gene: TRBV5-4
clone size: -
D gene: TRBD1
CDR3 protein: CASSIDRGAPRANVLTF
CDR3 DNA: TGTGCCAGCAGCATTGACAGGGGCGCACCTCGGGCCAACGTCCTGACTTTC

J gene: TRBJ2-1
V gene: TRBV20-1
clone size: few
D gene: -
CDR3 protein: CSASPGANEQFF
CDR3 DNA: TGCAGTGCTAGCCCGGGGGCTAATGAGCAGTTCTTC

J gene: TRBJ2-7
V gene: TRBV9
clone size: many
D gene: TRBD1
CDR3 protein: CASSVGTGPSYEQYF
CDR3 DNA: TGTGCCAGCAGCGTCGGGACAGGACCGTCCTACGAGCAGTACTTC

J gene: TRBJ1-2
V gene: TRBV6-2/TRBV6-3
clone size: many
D gene: TRBD1
CDR3 protein: CASSSTGGAGGYTF
CDR3 DNA: TGTGCCAGCAGTTCGACAGGGGGCGCGGGAGGCTACACCTTC

J gene: TRBJ1-2
V gene: TRBV12-3/TRBV12-4
clone size: many
D gene: -
CDR3 protein: CASSLRNYGYTF
CDR3 DNA: TGTGCCAGCAGTTTACGGAACTATGGCTACACCTTC

J gene: TRBJ1-2
V gene: TRBV5-5
clone size: many
D gene: -
CDR3 protein: CASSSAGLDYGYTF
CDR3 DNA: TGTGCCAGCAGCTCCGCCGGACTCGACTATGGCTACACCTTC

J gene: TRBJ1-2
V gene: TRBV30
clone size: few
D gene: -
CDR3 protein: CAWSVQEGGFGYTF
CDR3 DNA: TGTGCCTGGAGTGTACAGGAGGGGGGGTTTGGCTACACCTTC

J gene: TRBJ2-5
V gene: TRBV29-1
clone size: many
D gene: -
CDR3 protein: CSVDGQVAETQYF
CDR3 DNA: TGCAGCGTTGATGGGCAGGTTGCGGAGACCCAGTACTTC

J gene: TRBJ2-7
V gene: TRBV20-1
clone size: many
D gene: -
CDR3 protein: CSARRVYEQYF
CDR3 DNA: TGCAGTGCTCGCAGGGTCTACGAGCAGTACTTC

J gene: TRBJ2-3
V gene: TRBV5-1
clone size: many
D gene: TRBD2
CDR3 protein: CASSPLAGGVSDTQYF
CDR3 DNA: TGCGCCAGCAGTCCTCTAGCGGGGGGGGTGTCAGATACGCAGTATTTT

J gene: TRBJ2-7
V gene: TRBV7-8
clone size: many
D gene: TRBD1
CDR3 protein: CASSQSTGRGREQYF
CDR3 DNA: TGTGCCAGCAGCCAGTCGACCGGCAGGGGGCGCGAGCAGTACTTC

J gene: TRBJ1-5
V gene: TRBV28
clone size: many
D gene: -
CDR3 protein: CASTLGRYSNQPQHF
CDR3 DNA: TGTGCCAGCACCCTGGGCAGGTATAGCAATCAGCCCCAGCATTTT

J gene: TRBJ2-5
V gene: TRBV7-9
clone size: many
D gene: TRBD1
CDR3 protein: CASSFGTVSIKETQYF
CDR3 DNA: TGTGCCAGCAGCTTTGGGACAGTCAGCATTAAAGAGACCCAGTACTTC

J gene: TRBJ2-2
V gene: TRBV5-6
clone size: many
D gene: -
CDR3 protein: CASNPTGDNTGELFF
CDR3 DNA: TGTGCCAGCAATCCGACAGGCGATAACACCGGGGAGCTGTTTTTT

J gene: TRBJ2-7
V gene: TRBV5-1
clone size: many
D gene: TRBD2
CDR3 protein: CASSLVASGGSSYEQYF
CDR3 DNA: TGCGCCAGCAGCTTGGTGGCTAGCGGGGGCAGCTCCTACGAGCAGTACTTC

J gene: TRBJ2-3
V gene: TRBV12-5
clone size: -
D gene: TRBD2
CDR3 protein: CASGLPRTSGGTDTQYF
CDR3 DNA: TGTGCTAGTGGTTTGCCCCGGACTAGCGGGGGCACAGATACGCAGTATTTT

J gene: TRBJ1-6
V gene: TRBV9
clone size: many
D gene: -
CDR3 protein: CASSKKGNSPLHF
CDR3 DNA: TGTGCCAGCAGCAAAAAAGGAAATTCACCCCTCCACTTT

J gene: TRBJ1-2
V gene: TRBV5-1
clone size: -
D gene: TRBD1
CDR3 protein: CASSRPDRGYGYTF
CDR3 DNA: TGCGCCAGCAGCCGACCCGACAGGGGCTATGGCTACACCTTC

J gene: TRBJ2-3
V gene: TRBV10-3
clone size: many
D gene: TRBD1
CDR3 protein: CAITGTGVTDTQYF
CDR3 DNA: TGTGCCATCACCGGGACAGGAGTTACAGATACGCAGTATTTT

J gene: TRBJ2-7
V gene: TRBV20-1
clone size: many
D gene: -
CDR3 protein: CSASRVDRAYEQYF
CDR3 DNA: TGCAGTGCTAGCAGGGTTGATAGGGCCTACGAGCAGTACTTC

J gene: TRBJ2-2
V gene: TRBV6-6
clone size: many
D gene: -
CDR3 protein: CASSYANTGELFF
CDR3 DNA: TGTGCCAGCAGTTATGCTAACACCGGGGAGCTGTTTTTT

J gene: TRBJ2-7
V gene: TRBV6-5
clone size: many
D gene: -
CDR3 protein: CASSYSIRGSYEQYF
CDR3 DNA: TGTGCCAGCAGTTACTCGATAAGGGGGAGCTACGAGCAGTACTTC

J gene: TRBJ2-7
V gene: TRBV12-3/TRBV12-4
clone size: many
D gene: TRBD1
CDR3 protein: CASSWDRSYEQYF
CDR3 DNA: TGTGCCAGCAGCTGGGACAGGAGCTACGAGCAGTACTTC

J gene: TRBJ2-7
V gene: TRBV12-3/TRBV12-4
clone size: many
D gene: -
CDR3 protein: CASRPSGAGLEQYF
CDR3 DNA: TGTGCCAGCAGGCCGTCCGGGGCAGGGCTCGAGCAGTACTTC

J gene: TRBJ1-6
V gene: TRBV5-1
clone size: many
D gene: TRBD1
CDR3 protein: CASHTGGGNSPLHF
CDR3 DNA: TGCGCCAGCCACACAGGGGGTGGGAATTCACCCCTCCACTTT

J gene: TRBJ2-7
V gene: TRBV10-3
clone size: many
D gene: -
CDR3 protein: CAISEPPMEYEQYF
CDR3 DNA: TGTGCCATCAGTGAGCCGCCCATGGAATACGAGCAGTACTTC

J gene: TRBJ2-7
V gene: TRBV18
clone size: few
D gene: -
CDR3 protein: CASSPIGNAYEQYF
CDR3 DNA: TGTGCCAGCTCACCCATCGGGAATGCCTACGAGCAGTACTTC

J gene: TRBJ2-7
V gene: TRBV6-5
clone size: many
D gene: -
CDR3 protein: CASSYWGPSAAYEQYF
CDR3 DNA: TGTGCCAGCAGTTACTGGGGTCCCTCGGCTGCCTACGAGCAGTACTTC

J gene: TRBJ1-1
V gene: TRBV18
clone size: -
D gene: -
CDR3 protein: CASSRDGSEAFF
CDR3 DNA: TGTGCCAGCTCTCGCGACGGGAGTGAAGCTTTCTTT

J gene: TRBJ2-3
V gene: TRBV7-2
clone size: many
D gene: -
CDR3 protein: CASTPPGTDTQYF
CDR3 DNA: TGTGCCAGCACCCCGCCCGGCACCGATACGCAGTATTTT

J gene: TRBJ2-3
V gene: TRBV14
clone size: many
D gene: -
CDR3 protein: CASSQDWERFTDTQYF
CDR3 DNA: TGTGCCAGCAGCCAAGATTGGGAACGCTTCACAGATACGCAGTATTTT

J gene: TRBJ2-3
V gene: TRBV5-1
clone size: many
D gene: -
CDR3 protein: CASSPQGPPTDTQYF
CDR3 DNA: TGCGCCAGCAGCCCTCAGGGACCCCCCACAGATACGCAGTATTTT

J gene: TRBJ2-5
V gene: TRBV12-3/TRBV12-4
clone size: few
D gene: -
CDR3 protein: CASRRRGLTQYF
CDR3 DNA: TGTGCCAGCAGGAGGAGGGGATTGACCCAGTACTTC

J gene: TRBJ2-7
V gene: TRBV20-1
clone size: many
D gene: TRBD2
CDR3 protein: CSASGGGATYEQYF
CDR3 DNA: TGCAGTGCTAGCGGCGGGGGGGCAACCTACGAGCAGTACTTC

J gene: TRBJ2-3
V gene: TRBV20-1
clone size: few
D gene: -
CDR3 protein: CSAPMGGPLGDTQYF
CDR3 DNA: TGCAGTGCTCCTATGGGGGGGCCCCTCGGGGATACGCAGTATTTT

J gene: TRBJ2-4
V gene: TRBV5-1
clone size: many
D gene: -
CDR3 protein: CASSPQGVAKNIQYF
CDR3 DNA: TGCGCCAGCAGCCCTCAGGGAGTAGCCAAAAACATTCAGTACTTC

J gene: TRBJ2-3
V gene: TRBV20-1
clone size: many
D gene: TRBD2
CDR3 protein: CSARLSGTSVTDTQYF
CDR3 DNA: TGCAGTGCTAGACTCTCGGGGACTAGCGTAACAGATACGCAGTATTTT

J gene: TRBJ2-3
V gene: TRBV6-5
clone size: many
D gene: -
CDR3 protein: CASSPFGSTDTQYF
CDR3 DNA: TGTGCCAGCAGCCCCTTTGGGAGCACAGATACGCAGTATTTT

J gene: TRBJ1-4
V gene: TRBV5-6
clone size: many
D gene: -
CDR3 protein: CASSSDGTDNEKLFF
CDR3 DNA: TGTGCCAGCAGCTCGGACGGGACGGATAATGAAAAACTGTTTTTT

J gene: TRBJ1-2
V gene: TRBV28
clone size: many
D gene: TRBD1
CDR3 protein: CASSLSGTGGTYGYTF
CDR3 DNA: TGTGCCAGCAGTTTATCAGGGACAGGGGGCACCTATGGCTACACCTTC

J gene: TRBJ2-5
V gene: TRBV7-2
clone size: many
D gene: -
CDR3 protein: CASSPSAAIQTQYF
CDR3 DNA: TGTGCCAGCAGCCCTTCGGCAGCCATCCAGACCCAGTACTTC